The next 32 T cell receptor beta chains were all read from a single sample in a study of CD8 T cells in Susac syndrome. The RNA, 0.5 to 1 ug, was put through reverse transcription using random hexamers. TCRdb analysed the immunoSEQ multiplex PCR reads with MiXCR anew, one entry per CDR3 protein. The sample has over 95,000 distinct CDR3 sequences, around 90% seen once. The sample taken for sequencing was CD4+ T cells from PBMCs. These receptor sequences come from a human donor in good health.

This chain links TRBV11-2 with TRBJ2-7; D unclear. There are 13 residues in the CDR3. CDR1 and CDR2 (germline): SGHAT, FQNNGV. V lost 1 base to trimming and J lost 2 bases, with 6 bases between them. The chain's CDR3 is CASSLVTTYEQYF. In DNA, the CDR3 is TGTGCCAGCAGCTTAGTGACAACCTACGAGCAGTACTTC.

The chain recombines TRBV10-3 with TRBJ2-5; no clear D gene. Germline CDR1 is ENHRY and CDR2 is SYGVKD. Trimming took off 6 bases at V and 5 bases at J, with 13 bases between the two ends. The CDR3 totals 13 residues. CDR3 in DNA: TGTGCCATCAGGGCCTTTGCCGGGGAGACCCAGTACTTC. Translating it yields CAIRAFAGETQYF.

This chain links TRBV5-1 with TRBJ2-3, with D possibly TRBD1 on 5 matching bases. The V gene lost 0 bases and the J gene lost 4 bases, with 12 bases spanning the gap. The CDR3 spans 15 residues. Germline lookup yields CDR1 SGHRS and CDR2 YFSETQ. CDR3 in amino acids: CASSLVQGNPDTQYF. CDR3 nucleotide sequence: TGCGCCAGCAGCTTGGTCCAGGGTAACCCAGATACGCAGTATTTT.

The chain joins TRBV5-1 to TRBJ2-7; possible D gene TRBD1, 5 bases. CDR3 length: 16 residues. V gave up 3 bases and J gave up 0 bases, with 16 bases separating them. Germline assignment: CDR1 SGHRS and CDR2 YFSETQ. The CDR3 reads CASSWAQGKSSYEQYF. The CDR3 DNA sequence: TGCGCCAGCAGCTGGGCCCAGGGCAAAAGCTCCTACGAGCAGTACTTC. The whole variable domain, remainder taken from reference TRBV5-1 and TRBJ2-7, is KAGVTQTPRYLIKTRGQQVTLSCSPISGHRSVSWYQQTPGQGLQFLFEYFSETQRNKGNFPGRFSGRQFSNSRSEMNVSTLELGDSALYLCASSWAQGKSSYEQYFGPGTRLTVT.

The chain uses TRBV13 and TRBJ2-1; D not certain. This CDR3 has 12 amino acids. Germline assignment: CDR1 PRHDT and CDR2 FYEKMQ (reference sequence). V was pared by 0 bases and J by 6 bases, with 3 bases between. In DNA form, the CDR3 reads TGTGCCAGCAGCTTAGGCCGCAATGAGCAGTTCTTC. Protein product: CASSLGRNEQFF. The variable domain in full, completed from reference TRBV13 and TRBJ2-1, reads AAGVIQSPRHLIKEKRETATLKCYPIPRHDTVYWYQQGPGQDPQFLISFYEKMQSDKGSIPDRFSAQQFSDYHSELNMSSLELGDSALYFCASSLGRNEQFFGPGTRLTVL.

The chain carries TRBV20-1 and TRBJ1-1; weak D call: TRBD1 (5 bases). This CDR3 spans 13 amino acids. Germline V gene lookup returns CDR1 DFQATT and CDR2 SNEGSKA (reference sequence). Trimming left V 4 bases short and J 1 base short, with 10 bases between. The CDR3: CSANPGQNTEAFF. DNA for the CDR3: TGCAGTGCTAACCCAGGACAGAACACTGAAGCTTTCTTT.

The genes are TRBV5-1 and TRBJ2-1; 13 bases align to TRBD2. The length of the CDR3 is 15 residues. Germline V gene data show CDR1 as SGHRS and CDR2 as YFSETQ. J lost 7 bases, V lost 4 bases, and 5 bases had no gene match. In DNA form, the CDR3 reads TGCGCCAGCAGCCCGATGACTAGCGGGAGGAATGAGCAGTTCTTC. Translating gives CASSPMTSGRNEQFF.

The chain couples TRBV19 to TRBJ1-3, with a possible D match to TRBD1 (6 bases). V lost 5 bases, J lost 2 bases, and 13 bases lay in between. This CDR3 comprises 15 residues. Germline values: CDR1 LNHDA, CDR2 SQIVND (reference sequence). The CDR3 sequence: CASSPGGAAGNTIYF. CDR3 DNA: TGTGCCAGTAGTCCGGGGGGGGCCGCTGGAAACACCATATATTTT. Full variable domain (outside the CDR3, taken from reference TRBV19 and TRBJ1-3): DGGITQSPKYLFRKEGQNVTLSCEQNLNHDAMYWYRQDPGQGLRLIYYSQIVNDFQKGDIAEGYSVSREKKESFPLTVTSAQKNPTAFYLCASSPGGAAGNTIYFGEGSWLTVV.

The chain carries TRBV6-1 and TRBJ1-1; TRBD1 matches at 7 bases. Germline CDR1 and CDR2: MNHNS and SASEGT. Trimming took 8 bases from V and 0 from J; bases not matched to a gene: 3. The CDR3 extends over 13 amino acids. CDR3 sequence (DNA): TGTGCCAGCGACAGGGCCATGAACACTGAAGCTTTCTTT. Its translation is CASDRAMNTEAFF.

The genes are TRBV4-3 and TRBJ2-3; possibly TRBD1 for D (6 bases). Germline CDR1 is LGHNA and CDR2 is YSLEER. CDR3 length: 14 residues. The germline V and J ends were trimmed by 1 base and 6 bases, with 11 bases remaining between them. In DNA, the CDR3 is TGCGCCAGCAGCCAAGGAACAGGGCACGATACGCAGTATTTT. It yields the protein CASSQGTGHDTQYF.

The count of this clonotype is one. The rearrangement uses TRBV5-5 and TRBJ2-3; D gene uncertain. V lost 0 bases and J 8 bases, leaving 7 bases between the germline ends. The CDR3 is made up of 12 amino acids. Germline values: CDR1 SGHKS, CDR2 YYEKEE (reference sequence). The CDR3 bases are TGTGCCAGCAGCTTGGGTGGGGTTACGCAGTATTTT. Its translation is CASSLGGVTQYF.

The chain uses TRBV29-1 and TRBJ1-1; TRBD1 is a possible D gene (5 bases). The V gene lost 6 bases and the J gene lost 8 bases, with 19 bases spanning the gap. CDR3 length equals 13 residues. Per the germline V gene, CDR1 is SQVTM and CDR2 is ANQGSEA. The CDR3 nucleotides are TGCAGCGTCGCCGGAAGAGGGGACCGGGAAGCTTTCTTT. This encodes CSVAGRGDREAFF.

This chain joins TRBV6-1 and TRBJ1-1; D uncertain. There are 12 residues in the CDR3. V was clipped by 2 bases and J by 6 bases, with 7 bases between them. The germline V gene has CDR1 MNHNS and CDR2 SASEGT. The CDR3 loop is CASSESRSEAFF. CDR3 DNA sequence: TGTGCCAGCAGTGAAAGTAGGTCTGAAGCTTTCTTT.

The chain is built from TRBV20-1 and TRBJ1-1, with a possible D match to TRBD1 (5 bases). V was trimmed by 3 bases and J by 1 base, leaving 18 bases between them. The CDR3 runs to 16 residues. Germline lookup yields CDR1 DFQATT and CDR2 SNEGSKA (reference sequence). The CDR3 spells CSARSPRGDPNTEAFF. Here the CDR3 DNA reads TGCAGTGCTAGGAGCCCCCGGGGGGACCCGAACACTGAAGCTTTCTTT.

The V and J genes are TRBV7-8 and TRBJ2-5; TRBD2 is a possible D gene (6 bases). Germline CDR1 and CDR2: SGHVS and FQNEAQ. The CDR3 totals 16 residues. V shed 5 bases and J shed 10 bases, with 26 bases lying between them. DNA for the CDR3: TGTGCCAGCAGCCCTCTCGGGGAGGCCGCCGCCGGGGACCAGTACTTC. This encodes CASSPLGEAAAGDQYF.

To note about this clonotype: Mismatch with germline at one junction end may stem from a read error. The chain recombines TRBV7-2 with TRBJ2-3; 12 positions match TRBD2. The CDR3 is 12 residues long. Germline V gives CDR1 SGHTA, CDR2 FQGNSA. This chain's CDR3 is CASSLGTSGTMF. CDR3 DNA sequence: TGTGCCAGCAGCTTAGGGACTAGCGGGACGATGTTT.

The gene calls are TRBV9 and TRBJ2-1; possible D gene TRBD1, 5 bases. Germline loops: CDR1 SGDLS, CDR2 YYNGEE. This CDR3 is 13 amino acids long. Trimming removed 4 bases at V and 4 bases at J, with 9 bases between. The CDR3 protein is CASSIRDYNEQFF. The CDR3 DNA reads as TGTGCCAGCAGCATCAGGGATTACAATGAGCAGTTCTTC.

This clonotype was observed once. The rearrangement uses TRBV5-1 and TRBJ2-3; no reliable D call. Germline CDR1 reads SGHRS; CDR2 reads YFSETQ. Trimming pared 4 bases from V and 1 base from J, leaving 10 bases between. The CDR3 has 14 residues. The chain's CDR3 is CASSLGSGTDTQYF. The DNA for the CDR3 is TGCGCCAGCAGCCTAGGTTCTGGCACAGATACGCAGTATTTT. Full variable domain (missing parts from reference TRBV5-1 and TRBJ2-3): KAGVTQTPRYLIKTRGQQVTLSCSPISGHRSVSWYQQTPGQGLQFLFEYFSETQRNKGNFPGRFSGRQFSNSRSEMNVSTLELGDSALYLCASSLGSGTDTQYFGPGTRLTVL.

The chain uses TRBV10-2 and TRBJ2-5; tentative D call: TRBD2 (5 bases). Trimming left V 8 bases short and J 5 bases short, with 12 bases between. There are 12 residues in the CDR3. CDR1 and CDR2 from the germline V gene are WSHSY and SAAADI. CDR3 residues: CASEGYRETQYF. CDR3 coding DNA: TGCGCCAGCGAGGGATATCGGGAGACCCAGTACTTC.

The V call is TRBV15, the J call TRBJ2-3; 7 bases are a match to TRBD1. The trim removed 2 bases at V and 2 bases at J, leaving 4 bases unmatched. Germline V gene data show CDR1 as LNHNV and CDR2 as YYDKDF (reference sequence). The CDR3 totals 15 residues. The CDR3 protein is CATSRRTGYTDTQYF. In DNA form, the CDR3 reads TGTGCCACCAGCAGACGGACAGGATACACAGATACGCAGTATTTT. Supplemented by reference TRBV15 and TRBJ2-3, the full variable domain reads DAMVIQNPRYQVTQFGKPVTLSCSQTLNHNVMYWYQQKSSQAPKLLFHYYDKDFNNEADTPDNFQSRRPNTSFCFLDIRSPGLGDTAMYLCATSRRTGYTDTQYFGPGTRLTVL.

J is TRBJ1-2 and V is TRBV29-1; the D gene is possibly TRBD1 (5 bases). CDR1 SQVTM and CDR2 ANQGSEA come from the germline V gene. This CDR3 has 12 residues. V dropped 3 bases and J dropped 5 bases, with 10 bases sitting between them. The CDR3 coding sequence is TGCAGCGTTGAGGGGGGATCGTATGGCTACACCTTC. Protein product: CSVEGGSYGYTF.

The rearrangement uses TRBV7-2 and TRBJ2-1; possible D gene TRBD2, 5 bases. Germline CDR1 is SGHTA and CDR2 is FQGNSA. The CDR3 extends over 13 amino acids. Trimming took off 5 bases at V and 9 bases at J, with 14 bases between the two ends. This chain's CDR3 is CASSRTLSGEQFF. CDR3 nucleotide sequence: TGTGCCAGCAGCCGGACTCTTTCGGGTGAGCAGTTCTTC.

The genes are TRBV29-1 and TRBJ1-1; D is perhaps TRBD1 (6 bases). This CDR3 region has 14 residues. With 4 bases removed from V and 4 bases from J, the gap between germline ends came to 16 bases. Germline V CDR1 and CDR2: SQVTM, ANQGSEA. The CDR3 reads CSVGVTGSGTEAFF. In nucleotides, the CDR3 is TGCAGCGTTGGGGTTACAGGGTCCGGCACTGAAGCTTTCTTT.

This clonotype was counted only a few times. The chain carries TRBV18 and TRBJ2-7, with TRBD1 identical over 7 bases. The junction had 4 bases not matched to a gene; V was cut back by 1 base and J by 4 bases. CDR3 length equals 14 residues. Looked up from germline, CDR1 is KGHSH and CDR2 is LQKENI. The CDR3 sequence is CASSPRQGKYEQYF. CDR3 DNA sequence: TGTGCCAGCTCACCACGACAGGGAAAATACGAGCAGTACTTC.

The CDR3 loop is CASSGGQNYGYTF. In DNA form, the CDR3 reads TGTGCCAGTTCGGGCGGACAGAACTATGGCTACACCTTC. This chain uses TRBV19 with TRBJ1-2; perhaps TRBD1 as D (6 bases). This CDR3 is 13 amino acids long. CDR1 LNHDA and CDR2 SQIVND come from the germline V gene (reference sequence). V was pared by 8 bases and J by 2 bases, with 12 bases between.

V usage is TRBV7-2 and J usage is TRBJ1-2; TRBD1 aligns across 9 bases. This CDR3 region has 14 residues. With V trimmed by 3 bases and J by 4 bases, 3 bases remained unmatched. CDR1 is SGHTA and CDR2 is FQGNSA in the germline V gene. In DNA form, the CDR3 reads TGTGCCAGCAGCTTTACAGGGGGCCGCTATGGCTACACCTTC. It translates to CASSFTGGRYGYTF.

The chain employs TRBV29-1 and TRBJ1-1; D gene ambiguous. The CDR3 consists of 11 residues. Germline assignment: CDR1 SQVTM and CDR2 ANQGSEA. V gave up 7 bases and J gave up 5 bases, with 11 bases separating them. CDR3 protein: CSGGVGTEAFF. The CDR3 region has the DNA TGCAGCGGTGGGGTGGGAACTGAAGCTTTCTTT.

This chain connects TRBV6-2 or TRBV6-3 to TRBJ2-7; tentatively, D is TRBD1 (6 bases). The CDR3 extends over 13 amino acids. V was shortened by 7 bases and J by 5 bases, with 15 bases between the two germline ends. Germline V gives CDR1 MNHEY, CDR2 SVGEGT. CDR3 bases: TGTGCCAGCATCGACCCAGGGGAAAACGAGCAGTACTTC. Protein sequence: CASIDPGENEQYF.

The chain's CDR3 is CASSQTSGSTDTQYF. CDR3 nucleotide sequence: TGTGCCAGCAGCCAAACTAGCGGGAGCACAGATACGCAGTATTTT. This chain links TRBV3-1 with TRBJ2-3, with 9 bases identical to TRBD2. The germline V gene has CDR1 LGHDT and CDR2 YNNKEL (reference sequence). Losses at the gene ends were 2 bases for V and 0 bases for J; bases not matched to a gene: 0. The CDR3 runs to 15 residues.

The DNA of the CDR3 is TGCAGCGTGGGACCGGGAGGGGCCACCTACGAGCAGTACTTC. Translated: CSVGPGGATYEQYF. The genes are TRBV29-1 and TRBJ2-7; 8 bases match TRBD2. CDR1 is SQVTM and CDR2 is ANQGSEA in the germline V gene. V lost 6 bases to trimming and J lost 2 bases; unmatched junction nucleotides: 9. CDR3 length: 14 amino acids.

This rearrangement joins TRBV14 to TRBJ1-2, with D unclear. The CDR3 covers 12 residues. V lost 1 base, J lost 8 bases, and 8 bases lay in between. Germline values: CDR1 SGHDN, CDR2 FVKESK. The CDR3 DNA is TGTGCCAGCAGCCAAGCGGGATGGGGCTACACCTTC. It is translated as CASSQAGWGYTF.

CDR3 nucleotide sequence: TGTGCCAGCAGCCCGCTAGCCCCGGGACAGGGGAGAGAGACCCAGTACTTC. Protein sequence: CASSPLAPGQGRETQYF. The chain is built from TRBV5-6 and TRBJ2-5; 10 nucleotides line up with TRBD1. Germline CDR1 and CDR2: SGHDT and YYEEEE. CDR3 size: 17 residues. Trimming took 4 bases from V and 4 from J; bases not matched to a gene: 13.